This record concerns one TCR beta chain sequence. Measured with immunoSEQ multiplex PCR; TCRdb has only the in-frame clones, and not every one. The sample lists about 54,000 clones, approximately 85% occurring once. Sorting used thawed, overnight-rested PBMC stained with anti-CD3, a viability dye and GMM-loaded CD1B tetramer. The CD1B tetramers carried C32 glucose monomycolate purified from Rhodococcus equi. Trimming took 3 bases from V and 3 from J; bases not matched to a gene: 6. CDR3 size: 15 residues. Germline V gene lookup returns CDR1 MNHEY and CDR2 SMNVEV (reference sequence). This sample is part of a study of T cells in tuberculosis. Looking at the study overall: T cells were selected with CD1B tetramers loaded with glucose monomycolate.

This clonotype was sampled from an adult woman with latent tuberculosis. The sequenced material came from CD1b-GMM tetramer-negative cells sorted from PBMCs. The chain has TRBV27 and TRBJ2-7, with 9 bases fitting TRBD2. The CDR3 sequence is CASSLRTSAIYEQYF. The CDR3 DNA follows: TGTGCCAGCAGTTTGCGGACTAGCGCAATCTACGAGCAGTACTTC.